One and the same sample provided the 28 T cell receptor beta chains below, sequenced in a study of control samples from healthy donors and cancer patients. Repertoires were generated with immunoSEQ multiplex PCR, while TCRdb's copy carries only in-frame clones and drops some. The table shows 130,000 to 150,000 clones, with about 85% occurring only once. Material: blood. The receptors come from a woman in her 30s in good health.

J is TRBJ2-5 and V is TRBV18, with D perhaps being TRBD1 or TRBD2 (6 bases each). Germline-derived CDR1 and CDR2 are KGHSH and LQKENI. V was shortened by 5 bases and J by 5 bases, with 15 bases between the two germline ends. The CDR3 is made up of 14 amino acids. In nucleotides, the CDR3 is TGTGCCAGCTCAAGTTCCGGGGGCCGGGAGACCCAGTACTTC. Its protein is CASSSSGGRETQYF.

In regard to this clone: The sample carries other DNA sequences with the same CDR3. The chain carries TRBV9 and TRBJ1-5, with TRBD1 as a possible D gene (5 bases). The CDR3 consists of 13 residues. Germline V gene lookup returns CDR1 SGDLS and CDR2 YYNGEE. V dropped 3 bases and J dropped 4 bases, with 8 bases sitting between them. CDR3 coding DNA: TGTGCCAGCAGCGGCGGGGGTAATCAGCCCCAGCATTTT. This gives the protein CASSGGGNQPQHF. Combining the CDR3 with reference TRBV9 and TRBJ1-5 gives the whole variable domain DSGVTQTPKHLITATGQRVTLRCSPRSGDLSVYWYQQSLDQGLQFLIQYYNGEERAKGNILERFSAQQFPDLHSELNLSSLELGDSALYFCASSGGGNQPQHFGDGTRLSIL.

The chain has TRBV5-1 and TRBJ1-1, with a possible D match to TRBD1 (5 bases). Per germline, CDR1 SGHRS and CDR2 YFSETQ. The CDR3 runs 13 residues. The V and J ends lost 5 bases and 4 bases respectively, with 12 bases between them. The CDR3 region has the DNA TGCGCCAGCAGTGGAGGGGTGGGCACTGAAGCTTTCTTT. It encodes CASSGGVGTEAFF.

J is TRBJ2-1 and V is TRBV6-6; 9 nucleotides line up with TRBD2. The trim removed 2 bases at V and 8 bases at J, leaving 10 bases unmatched. Per the germline V gene, CDR1 is MNHNY and CDR2 is SVGAGI (reference sequence). The CDR3 has 16 residues. The CDR3 DNA reads as TGTGCCAGCAGTTACGATTATAGCGGGAGCGGGGATGAGCAGTTCTTC. The encoded protein is CASSYDYSGSGDEQFF.

This chain joins TRBV15 and TRBJ2-7, with 14 bases lining up with TRBD2. The CDR3 totals 15 residues. In germline, CDR1 is LNHNV, CDR2 YYDKDF (reference sequence). V shed 3 bases and J 5 bases; nucleotides not matched to a gene: 3. In nucleotides, the CDR3 is TGTGCCACCAGCAGGGGGACTAGCGGGAGAGACGAGCAGTACTTC. Residues: CATSRGTSGRDEQYF.

A note on this clone: Other DNA sequences within the sample encode an identical CDR3. V and J are TRBV9 and TRBJ1-2, with 9 bases aligning to TRBD1. Trimming at V came to 2 bases and at J to 4 bases, leaving 6 bases not matched to a gene. The CDR3 runs 15 residues. The germline CDR1 and CDR2 sequences are SGDLS and YYNGEE. This CDR3 is CASSVGTGGGYGYTF. In nucleotides, the CDR3 is TGTGCCAGCAGCGTCGGAACAGGGGGCGGCTATGGCTACACCTTC. Using reference TRBV9 and TRBJ1-2 for the parts outside the CDR3, the full variable domain is DSGVTQTPKHLITATGQRVTLRCSPRSGDLSVYWYQQSLDQGLQFLIQYYNGEERAKGNILERFSAQQFPDLHSELNLSSLELGDSALYFCASSVGTGGGYGYTFGSGTRLTVV.

On this clone itself: Germline is not matched at one junction end, which may reflect a read error. The genes are TRBV27 and TRBJ1-2, with a weak D call TRBD1 (6 bases). The CDR3 is 14 residues long. CDR1 and CDR2 from the germline V gene are MNHEY and SMNVEV (reference sequence). CDR3 protein: CASSSSDRYYGYTF. In DNA, the CDR3 is TGTGCCAGCAGTTCCTCGGACAGATACTACGGCTACACCTTC.

This chain joins TRBV6-6 and TRBJ1-6; D not resolved. The CDR3 is 12 amino acids. Germline V gene data show CDR1 as MNHNY and CDR2 as SVGAGI (reference sequence). The V gene lost 2 bases and the J gene lost 9 bases, with 5 bases spanning the gap. The CDR3 bases are TGTGCCAGCAGTTACCAGCCTTCACCCCTCCACTTT. It specifies CASSYQPSPLHF.

The chain is built from TRBV15 and TRBJ1-2; the D is unclear. The CDR3 has 12 residues. The germline gives CDR1 LNHNV, CDR2 YYDKDF (reference sequence). The V end lost 0 bases, the J end lost 6 bases, and 5 bases lay between the germline ends. The CDR3: CATSRDLNGYTF. For the CDR3, the DNA is TGTGCCACCAGCAGAGACCTCAATGGCTACACCTTC.

The chain employs TRBV28 and TRBJ1-4, with unresolved D. CDR1 MDHEN and CDR2 SYDVKM come from the germline V gene. This CDR3 is built from 14 residues. The V end was cut by 4 bases, the J end by 8 bases, with 14 bases between. The CDR3 here is CASSSGVLREKLFF. DNA for the CDR3: TGTGCCAGCAGTTCTGGAGTGCTTAGGGAAAAACTGTTTTTT.

The chain has TRBV5-1 and TRBJ2-1; 10 positions match TRBD2. The CDR3 has 14 residues. Trimming took 6 bases from V and 9 from J; bases not matched to a gene: 9. Germline assignment: CDR1 SGHRS and CDR2 YFSETQ. The DNA for the CDR3 is TGCGCCAGCAAAGAAGCTAGCGGGAGCGGTGAGCAGTTCTTC. It is translated as CASKEASGSGEQFF.

V gene TRBV9 combines with J gene TRBJ1-2; no clear D gene. Trimming took 4 bases from V and 2 from J, leaving 12 bases between them. CDR1 is SGDLS and CDR2 is YYNGEE in the germline V gene. CDR3 size: 14 residues. This CDR3 reads CASSPSRANYGYTF. The CDR3 bases are TGTGCCAGCAGCCCCAGTCGGGCGAACTATGGCTACACCTTC.

The chain has TRBV5-6 and TRBJ2-7; D not certain. The CDR3 is 11 residues long. V lost 7 bases to trimming and J lost 3 bases, with 8 bases between them. Germline V CDR1 and CDR2: SGHDT, YYEEEE. The chain's CDR3 is CASGRNYEQYF. In DNA, the CDR3 is TGTGCCAGCGGACGGAACTACGAGCAGTACTTC.

This rearrangement joins TRBV28 to TRBJ1-1, with 7 bases identical to TRBD1. In germline, CDR1 is MDHEN, CDR2 SYDVKM. The CDR3 contains 14 residues. J gave up 7 bases and V 2 bases, and 7 bases lay outside the gene matches. Here the CDR3 reads CASSLPGQLVEAFF. CDR3 nucleotides: TGTGCCAGCAGTTTACCGGGACAGCTTGTTGAAGCTTTCTTT.

The chain joins TRBV3-1 (or the pseudogene TRBV3-2) to TRBJ1-3; D ambiguous. V gave up 0 bases and J gave up 4 bases, with 7 bases separating them. Germline CDR1 reads LGHDT; CDR2 reads YNNKEL (reference sequence). This CDR3 is built from 14 residues. CDR3 DNA: TGTGCCAGCAGCCAAGATTGGGGAGGAAACACCATATATTTT. Translating gives CASSQDWGGNTIYF.

J is TRBJ2-7 and V is TRBV27, with 9 nucleotides matching TRBD2. Trimming removed 2 bases from V and 4 bases from J; junction bases left unmatched: 9. Per the germline V gene, CDR1 is MNHEY and CDR2 is SMNVEV (reference sequence). The CDR3 loop spans 16 amino acids. Written as DNA, the CDR3 is TGTGCCAGCAGTTTAAGGCTAGCGGGACTCGGGTACGAGCAGTACTTC. It yields the protein CASSLRLAGLGYEQYF.

The chain links TRBV27 to TRBJ2-3; 10 bases match TRBD2. Trimming at V came to 5 bases and at J to 5 bases, leaving 10 bases not matched to a gene. This CDR3 is 16 amino acids long. Germline V gene data show CDR1 as MNHEY and CDR2 as SMNVEV (reference sequence). The CDR3 DNA sequence: TGTGCCAGCAGTGTCCCTACTAGCGGGATGGGAGATACGCAGTATTTT. Amino acids: CASSVPTSGMGDTQYF.

The chain has TRBV29-1 and TRBJ1-1; perhaps TRBD1 as D (5 bases). The germline V gene encodes CDR1 SQVTM and CDR2 ANQGSEA. The CDR3 runs to 11 residues. Trimming removed 1 base at V and 10 bases at J, with 10 bases between. CDR3 sequence reads: CSVEGGGAAFF. Here the CDR3 DNA reads TGCAGCGTTGAAGGGGGAGGGGCAGCTTTCTTT. Drawing the rest from reference TRBV29-1 and TRBJ1-1, the complete variable domain is SAVISQKPSRDICQRGTSLTIQCQVDSQVTMMFWYRQQPGQSLTLIATANQGSEATYESGFVIDKFPISRPNLTFSTLTVSNMSPEDSSIYLCSVEGGGAAFFGQGTRLTVV.

The rearrangement links TRBV12-3 or TRBV12-4 to TRBJ1-5; D is unclear. The CDR3 sequence is 13 residues long. The ends were cut back, 5 bases at V and 3 bases at J, with 8 bases in the middle. CDR3 sequence (DNA): TGTGCCAGCAGTGTTCGATCCAATCAGCCCCAGCATTTT. Residues: CASSVRSNQPQHF.

The rearrangement uses TRBV5-6 and TRBJ1-1; 8 nucleotides align to TRBD1. With V trimmed by 2 bases and J by 4 bases, 1 base remained unmatched. Germline-derived CDR1 and CDR2 are SGHDT and YYEEEE. The CDR3 extends over 13 amino acids. This chain's CDR3 is CASSFTGGTEAFF. The CDR3 DNA sequence: TGTGCCAGCAGCTTTACAGGGGGCACTGAAGCTTTCTTT.

The chain joins TRBV4-1 to TRBJ2-7; D is unclear. This CDR3 is 18 amino acids long. Germline V gene sequence: CDR1 MGHRA, CDR2 YSYEKL. V was pared by 2 bases and J by 3 bases, with 23 bases between. CDR3 coding DNA: TGCGCCAGCAGCCAAAGACCCAAGACTTATTCTCAATGCTACGAGCAGTACTTC. Translation: CASSQRPKTYSQCYEQYF.

This chain connects TRBV19 to TRBJ1-1; D is ambiguous. The germline CDR1 and CDR2 sequences are LNHDA and SQIVND (reference sequence). The CDR3 is made up of 14 amino acids. Trimming pared 0 bases from V and 1 base from J, leaving 6 bases between. In nucleotides, the CDR3 is TGTGCCAGTAGTATAGAGGGAGGGAACACTGAAGCTTTCTTT. Encoded protein: CASSIEGGNTEAFF.

V usage is TRBV7-9 and J usage is TRBJ1-1; D is unresolved. The V gene's germline CDR1 is SEHNR and CDR2 FQNEAQ (reference sequence). Trimming pared 0 bases from V and 0 bases from J, leaving 8 bases between. This CDR3 region has 15 residues. DNA of the CDR3: TGTGCCAGCAGCTTAGCGGGAGAGATGAACACTGAAGCTTTCTTT. This codes for CASSLAGEMNTEAFF.

This clone has more than one count but fewer than ten. The gene calls are TRBV7-2 and TRBJ2-2; D ambiguous. The CDR3 is 15 residues long. V lost 8 bases and J lost 0, with 13 bases in between. From germline, CDR1 is SGHTA and CDR2 FQGNSA. CDR3 amino acids: CASAGPGTNTGELFF. CDR3 DNA sequence: TGTGCCAGCGCCGGCCCGGGTACGAACACCGGGGAGCTGTTTTTT.

The chain combines TRBV20-1 with TRBJ1-2; D may be TRBD1 (6 bases). This CDR3 has 14 residues. The germline CDR1 and CDR2 sequences are DFQATT and SNEGSKA (reference sequence). The germline V and J ends were trimmed by 3 bases and 3 bases, with 14 bases remaining between them. Here the CDR3 reads CSASPQGPDYGYTF. In DNA, the CDR3 is TGCAGTGCTAGTCCTCAGGGGCCAGACTATGGCTACACCTTC.

This CDR3 reads CASSLVLQGIETQYF. DNA for the CDR3: TGTGCCAGCAGCTTGGTGCTACAGGGGATCGAGACCCAGTACTTC. The V and J genes are TRBV5-8 and TRBJ2-5; TRBD1 agrees at 7 bases. Trimming removed 0 bases from V and 5 bases from J; junction bases left unmatched: 7. Germline V CDR1 and CDR2: SGHTS, YDEGEE. The CDR3 length is 15 residues.

The chain has TRBV27 and TRBJ2-7; D remains unclear. V was clipped by 5 bases and J by 6 bases, with 11 bases between them. The CDR3 length is 12 residues. From germline, CDR1 is MNHEY and CDR2 SMNVEV (reference sequence). CDR3 nucleotides: TGTGCCAGCAGTGATGGTATACTCGAGCAGTACTTC. It encodes CASSDGILEQYF.

J is TRBJ1-5 and V is TRBV30; D might be TRBD1 (6 bases). This CDR3 comprises 15 residues. The V gene lost 0 bases and the J gene lost 3 bases, with 12 bases spanning the gap. Germline V gene sequence: CDR1 GTSNPN, CDR2 SVGIG (reference sequence). The CDR3 region is CAWSVGAGDNQPQHF. The CDR3 DNA follows: TGTGCCTGGAGTGTAGGAGCAGGGGACAATCAGCCCCAGCATTTT.